The 20 T cell receptor beta chains given below trace back to one sample, sequenced in a study of blood T cell repertoires in COVID-19. This table comes from immunoSEQ multiplex PCR, and its TCRdb copy is limited to in-frame clones, with some not included. Of around 260,000 clones in the sample, about 90% were seen once. The sample was peripheral blood. All receptors derive from a woman between 70 and 85 years old with COVID-19, enrolled during active disease.

This chain uses TRBV3-1 (or the pseudogene TRBV3-2) with TRBJ2-7, with 8 bases lining up with TRBD2. CDR1 and CDR2 from the germline V gene are LGHDT and YNNKEL (reference sequence). The CDR3 totals 15 residues. V lost 4 bases, J lost 6 bases, and 11 bases stayed unmatched. CDR3 residues: CASSPRGAGGSEQYF. CDR3 in DNA: TGTGCCAGCAGCCCCAGAGGGGCGGGAGGCTCCGAGCAGTACTTC.

The chain is built from TRBV28 and TRBJ1-5; TRBD1 is a possible D gene (5 bases). From germline, CDR1 is MDHEN and CDR2 SYDVKM. The CDR3 length is 14 residues. Trimming took 4 bases from V and 6 from J, leaving 13 bases between them. In DNA form, the CDR3 reads TGTGCCAGCAGTTCTCACCAGGGAAGTCAGCCCCAGCATTTT. Translation: CASSSHQGSQPQHF. Complete variable domain (other parts from reference TRBV28 and TRBJ1-5): DVKVTQSSRYLVKRTGEKVFLECVQDMDHENMFWYRQDPGLGLRLIYFSYDVKMKEKGDIPEGYSVSREKKERFSLILESASTNQTSMYLCASSSHQGSQPQHFGDGTRLSIL.

This chain connects TRBV6-4 to TRBJ1-6; no clear D gene. V was pared by 6 bases and J by 5 bases, with 14 bases between. Germline V gene lookup returns CDR1 MRHNA and CDR2 SNTAGT. The CDR3 covers 15 residues. CDR3 coding DNA: TGTGCCAGCAGAGACGCGTCGGGGAATAATTCACCCCTCCACTTT. It encodes CASRDASGNNSPLHF.

This clone occurred a few times. The rearrangement joins TRBV6-6 to TRBJ2-7; no definite D call. This CDR3 comprises 11 residues. Germline V gene lookup returns CDR1 MNHNY and CDR2 SVGAGI (reference sequence). V was trimmed by 6 bases and J by 2 bases, leaving 5 bases between them. The CDR3 region has the DNA TGTGCCAGCAGCTTTACCTACGAGCAGTACTTC. As protein: CASSFTYEQYF.

The gene calls are TRBV7-6 and TRBJ2-7; 14 bases are shared with TRBD2. Germline V CDR1 and CDR2: SGHVS, FNYEAQ. The CDR3 contains 15 residues. The V gene end was trimmed by 3 bases and the J gene end by 4 bases; junction bases not matched to a gene: 2. For the CDR3, the DNA is TGTGCCAGCAGCTTGGGACTAGCGGGAGCGTACGAGCAGTACTTC. Protein product: CASSLGLAGAYEQYF.

J is TRBJ1-2 and V is TRBV28, with D possibly TRBD1 on 6 matching bases. CDR1 is MDHEN and CDR2 is SYDVKM in the germline V gene. The germline V and J ends were trimmed by 4 bases and 7 bases, with 22 bases remaining between them. The CDR3 consists of 16 residues. Written as DNA, the CDR3 is TGTGCCAGCAGTTCCGGGACATCAGTCTGGTCGAGTGGCTACACCTTC. The encoded protein is CASSSGTSVWSSGYTF.

This rearrangement joins TRBV4-1 to TRBJ2-7; 12 nucleotides agree with TRBD2. CDR1 and CDR2 from the germline V gene are MGHRA and YSYEKL. This CDR3 spans 15 amino acids. V was clipped by 1 base and J by 9 bases; unmatched bases: 7. CDR3 in amino acids: CASSQGLAGASGQYF. The CDR3 coding sequence is TGCGCCAGCAGCCAAGGACTAGCGGGAGCCTCAGGGCAGTACTTC.

The gene calls are TRBV6-5 and TRBJ1-6; 7 bases fit TRBD1. V gave up 2 bases and J gave up 9 bases; unmatched junction bases: 7. Germline-derived CDR1 and CDR2 are MNHEY and SVGAGI. This CDR3 contains 15 residues. The CDR3 protein is CASSYTTGDPSPLHF. The CDR3 nucleotides read TGTGCCAGCAGTTACACTACAGGGGACCCTTCACCCCTCCACTTT.

V gene TRBV19 combines with J gene TRBJ2-6; TRBD1 matches at 7 bases. This CDR3 contains 18 residues. Germline CDR1 reads LNHDA; CDR2 reads SQIVND (reference sequence). J lost 0 bases, V lost 2 bases, and 7 bases had no gene match. For the CDR3, the DNA is TGTGCCAGTAGTATATCTGGGACAGATTACTCTGGGGCCAACGTCCTGACTTTC. It specifies CASSISGTDYSGANVLTF.

V gene TRBV7-3 combines with J gene TRBJ1-6; D is undetermined. V was clipped by 2 bases and J by 0 bases, with 8 bases between them. CDR3 length: 16 amino acids. CDR1 SGHTA and CDR2 FQGTGA come from the germline V gene. CDR3 in amino acids: CASSLLGSSYNSPLHF. In DNA, the CDR3 is TGTGCCAGCAGCTTATTGGGGAGCTCCTATAATTCACCCCTCCACTTT.

The V gene is TRBV24-1, the J gene TRBJ1-5, with TRBD1 matching over 8 bases. Per the germline V gene, CDR1 is KGHDR and CDR2 is SFDVKD. The CDR3 is 22 residues long. The trim removed 1 base at V and 0 bases at J, leaving 19 bases unmatched. The CDR3 here is CATSDFITGTGLKGYSNQPQHF. The CDR3 coding sequence is TGTGCCACCAGTGATTTCATTACCGGGACAGGATTAAAGGGGTATAGCAATCAGCCCCAGCATTTT.

The rearrangement joins TRBV24-1 to TRBJ2-5; 8 bases align to TRBD1. V shed 4 bases, J shed 5 bases, and the junction held 14 bases outside the gene matches. Germline-derived CDR1 and CDR2 are KGHDR and SFDVKD. The CDR3 runs 17 residues. In DNA, the CDR3 is TGTGCCACCAGTGACCCCCCTGGACAGGGCACAAGGGAGACCCAGTACTTC. This sequence encodes CATSDPPGQGTRETQYF.

The rearrangement uses TRBV28 and TRBJ1-2, with 8 bases aligning to TRBD1. Trimming took 4 bases from V and 0 from J; bases not matched to a gene: 7. The CDR3 spans 16 residues. Looked up from germline, CDR1 is MDHEN and CDR2 is SYDVKM. The CDR3 spells CASSSPRDRTNYGYTF. Here the CDR3 DNA reads TGTGCCAGCAGTTCCCCCCGGGACAGGACTAACTATGGCTACACCTTC.

V usage is TRBV6-5 and J usage is TRBJ2-2; tentatively, D is TRBD1 (5 bases). V dropped 6 bases and J dropped 7 bases, with 12 bases sitting between them. CDR1 and CDR2 from the germline V gene are MNHEY and SVGAGI. This CDR3 has 13 amino acids. CDR3 region: CASRSQGIGELFF. The CDR3 bases are TGTGCCAGCAGGAGCCAGGGAATCGGGGAGCTGTTTTTT.

The CDR3 DNA reads TGTGCCAGCAGCCTCGGTTCCTACTCTGGAAACACCATATATTTT. It encodes CASSLGSYSGNTIYF. V and J are TRBV7-2 and TRBJ1-3, with no clear D. This CDR3 comprises 15 residues. Germline assignment: CDR1 SGHTA and CDR2 FQGNSA. The V and J ends lost 5 bases and 0 bases respectively, with 11 bases between them.

The rearrangement joins TRBV27 to TRBJ2-5; D is ambiguous. The germline gives CDR1 MNHEY, CDR2 SMNVEV (reference sequence). V shed 4 bases and J shed 5 bases, with 14 bases lying between them. CDR3 length equals 14 residues. This CDR3 is CASSWAWPRETQYF. DNA of the CDR3: TGTGCCAGCAGTTGGGCGTGGCCCCGGGAGACCCAGTACTTC.

V gene TRBV28 combines with J gene TRBJ2-4, with 7 bases matching TRBD1. CDR1 and CDR2 (germline): MDHEN, SYDVKM. CDR3 length: 13 amino acids. V shed 6 bases, J shed 1 base, and the junction held 0 bases outside the gene matches. The DNA for the CDR3 is TGTGCCAGCAGACAGGGGGCCAAAAACATTCAGTACTTC. Protein: CASRQGAKNIQYF. The entire variable domain, with the rest obtained from reference TRBV28 and TRBJ2-4, is as follows: DVKVTQSSRYLVKRTGEKVFLECVQDMDHENMFWYRQDPGLGLRLIYFSYDVKMKEKGDIPEGYSVSREKKERFSLILESASTNQTSMYLCASRQGAKNIQYFGAGTRLSVL.

The chain employs TRBV2 and TRBJ1-5, with a possible D match to TRBD1 (5 bases). The CDR3 runs to 14 residues. From germline, CDR1 is SNHLY and CDR2 FYNNEI. The V end lost 3 bases, the J end lost 0 bases, and 6 bases lay between the germline ends. The CDR3 here is CASSDGGSNQPQHF. In nucleotides, the CDR3 is TGTGCCAGCAGTGACGGGGGTAGCAATCAGCCCCAGCATTTT.

This chain joins TRBV30 and TRBJ1-5, with D perhaps matching TRBD1 (5 bases). Germline values: CDR1 GTSNPN, CDR2 SVGIG (reference sequence). V lost 1 base and J 5 bases, leaving 9 bases between the germline ends. The CDR3 loop spans 13 amino acids. The CDR3 DNA sequence: TGTGCCTGGAGTGGGGGGGAAGATCAGCCCCAGCATTTT. It translates to CAWSGGEDQPQHF.

This chain uses TRBV3-1 (or the pseudogene TRBV3-2) with TRBJ2-7; 9 nucleotides line up with TRBD2. Unmatched junction bases numbered 12, after V lost 3 bases and J lost 3 bases. Germline loops: CDR1 LGHDT, CDR2 YNNKEL (reference sequence). The CDR3 is made up of 17 amino acids. The CDR3 region is CASSQKLGLAGIYEQYF. CDR3 nucleotide sequence: TGTGCCAGCAGCCAGAAACTGGGGCTAGCGGGGATCTACGAGCAGTACTTC.